The rows below give T cell receptor beta chains drawn from one sample of a study of blood T cell repertoires in COVID-19. Profiling relied on immunoSEQ multiplex PCR, and the TCRdb table lists in-frame clones only, not all of them. The table records about 210,000 clones, almost 85% of them present only once. The sample comprised peripheral blood. The receptors shown here come from a woman aged 45-60 years with active or convalescent COVID-19. The CDR3 runs from the conserved cysteine through the conserved F or W. D genes are given only for firm matches. Only part of the rows carry a size: once, few, many, or a class if the clone is expanded.

CDR3nt	CDR3aa	d_gene	len	v_gene	abundance	j_gene
TGTGCCAGCAGCCAAGATGGGCCTAGCGGGAGTATCTACAATGAGCAGTTCTTC	CASSQDGPSGSIYNEQFF	TRBD2	18	TRBV4-2	.	TRBJ2-1
TGTGCCACCAGTGATGCCGGGACTAGCGGGATTGTTCAGTACTTC	CATSDAGTSGIVQYF	TRBD2	15	TRBV24-1	.	TRBJ2-4
TGTGCCAGCAGTACCTCGAGGACAGGATCGTACGAGCAGTACTTC	CASSTSRTGSYEQYF	TRBD1	15	TRBV28	.	TRBJ2-7
TGTGCCAGCAGGTATCAGGGCCGTTTCCATAACTATGGCTACACCTTC	CASRYQGRFHNYGYTF	.	16	TRBV2	.	TRBJ1-2
TGTGCCAGCAGCGGGTCAGGGGACACAGATACGCAGTATTTT	CASSGSGDTDTQYF	.	14	TRBV9	.	TRBJ2-3
TGTGCCAGCTCACCAGGACTGGAAGAGACCCAGTACTTC	CASSPGLEETQYF	.	13	TRBV18	few	TRBJ2-5
TGTGCCAGTAGTATGCCTCCGGGACAGGGGGCGGGAGGCTACACCTTC	CASSMPPGQGAGGYTF	TRBD1	16	TRBV19	.	TRBJ1-2
TGTGCCAGCAGCTTAGGGGGGGGCAGGCAAGAGACCCAGTACTTC	CASSLGGGRQETQYF	.	15	TRBV7-6	few	TRBJ2-5
TGTGCCAGCAGCCCCCGAGGGGCGGGAAGGGGACGGGGAAAACTGTTTTTT	CASSPRGAGRGRGKLFF	.	17	TRBV9	.	TRBJ1-4
TGTGCCAGCAGCGCGCAGACAGGGGTTCAGAACTATGGCTACACCTTC	CASSAQTGVQNYGYTF	TRBD1	16	TRBV5-5	.	TRBJ1-2
TGTGCCAGCTCACCAGAGGACAGCTATGGCTACACCTTC	CASSPEDSYGYTF	.	13	TRBV18	few	TRBJ1-2
TGTGCCAGCTCACCACAGAGGACTAACTACAATGAGCAGTTCTTC	CASSPQRTNYNEQFF	.	15	TRBV18	once	TRBJ2-1
TGTGCCAGCAGTACACACAATCAGCCCCAGCATTTT	CASSTHNQPQHF	.	12	TRBV6-5	.	TRBJ1-5
TGTGCCAGCATCTCAGGACAGGCATCCTACGAGCAGTACTTC	CASISGQASYEQYF	TRBD1	14	TRBV28	.	TRBJ2-7
TGCAGCGTTGAAGATCCGAGTGATTCGAGTGAAAAACTGTTTTTT	CSVEDPSDSSEKLFF	.	15	TRBV29-1	.	TRBJ1-4
TGTGCCAGTAGACCTGACAGGCCTAACTATGGCTACACCTTC	CASRPDRPNYGYTF	.	14	TRBV19	few	TRBJ1-2
TGTGCCAGTACCCGGGTCGGAGGGGCAGGAGGAGACAATGAGCAGTTCTTC	CASTRVGGAGGDNEQFF	.	17	TRBV19	.	TRBJ2-1
TGTGCCAGCGGTGGACAGGGAGATGGCTACACCTTC	CASGGQGDGYTF	TRBD1	12	TRBV2	once	TRBJ1-2
TGTGCCAGTAGTCGAGGCTCGAGCTCCTACGAGCAGTACTTC	CASSRGSSSYEQYF	.	14	TRBV19	.	TRBJ2-7
TGCAGCGTTGACGGGGGGGGCTCCTACGAGCAGTACTTC	CSVDGGGSYEQYF	TRBD2	13	TRBV29-1	few	TRBJ2-7
TGTGCCACCAGCAGTGAAGGGACAGGGGTGGTCTACACCTTC	CATSSEGTGVVYTF	TRBD1	14	TRBV15	.	TRBJ1-2
TGTGCCAGCAGTGTTGGCCCAGGCGCTGAAGCTTTCTTT	CASSVGPGAEAFF	.	13	TRBV2	.	TRBJ1-1
TGTGCCAGCAGCCCGGGACTAGCGGGACCTCGGCGGTTCTTC	CASSPGLAGPRRFF	TRBD2	14	TRBV5-5	.	TRBJ2-1